These 26 T cell receptor beta chains originate from one sample sequenced in a study of response to subunit inactivated influenza vaccine. TCRdb used MiXCR to reprocess the RT-PCR reads, holding one entry per CDR3 protein. Here the sample spans 700,000 to 900,000 distinct CDR3 sequences, less than 25% being singletons. The sample here was PBMCs from blood, taken 5 days after vaccination. Receptor source: a man aged 50 to 59 who received an inactivated influenza vaccine.

This clonotype came up many times. The chain couples TRBV7-2 to TRBJ2-7; a possible D gene is TRBD1 (5 bases). Trimming took off 1 base at V and 3 bases at J, with 10 bases between the two ends. CDR1 and CDR2 from the germline V gene are SGHTA and FQGNSA. The CDR3 loop spans 14 amino acids. The DNA for the CDR3 is TGTGCCAGCAGCTTAGAGGGGTTAGGCTACGAGCAGTACTTC. Its protein is CASSLEGLGYEQYF. Complete variable domain (other parts from reference TRBV7-2 and TRBJ2-7): GAGVSQSPSNKVTEKGKDVELRCDPISGHTALYWYRQSLGQGLEFLIYFQGNSAPDKSGLPSDRFSAERTGGSVSTLTIQRTQQEDSAVYLCASSLEGLGYEQYFGPGTRLTVT.

The sample holds a few counts of this clonotype. The chain combines TRBV20-1 with TRBJ1-6; 7 nucleotides match TRBD1. CDR3 length: 14 amino acids. Germline V gives CDR1 DFQATT, CDR2 SNEGSKA (reference sequence). J was trimmed by 10 bases and V by 0 bases; bases with no gene match: 6. CDR3 sequence reads: CSARDTQGISPLHF. The CDR3 DNA reads TGCAGTGCTAGAGATACACAGGGGATCTCACCCCTCCACTTT.

V is TRBV20-1 and J is TRBJ2-1; D may be TRBD2 (7 bases). This CDR3 has 10 residues. V lost 5 bases and J 9 bases, leaving 8 bases between the germline ends. From germline, CDR1 is DFQATT and CDR2 SNEGSKA (reference sequence). The CDR3 is CSAAGAEQFF. In DNA form, the CDR3 reads TGCAGTGCTGCGGGGGCTGAGCAGTTCTTC.

The rearrangement uses TRBV27 and TRBJ2-7, with no clear D. The germline CDR1 and CDR2 sequences are MNHEY and SMNVEV (reference sequence). This CDR3 region has 13 residues. V lost 2 bases and J lost 5, with 10 bases in between. CDR3 sequence: CASSLVGFHEQYF. The CDR3 region has the DNA TGTGCCAGCAGTTTAGTAGGGTTCCACGAGCAGTACTTC.

In this sample, this clonotype turned up a few times. J is TRBJ1-1 and V is TRBV9; a possible D gene is TRBD1 (5 bases). V dropped 2 bases and J dropped 1 base, with 12 bases sitting between them. CDR1 and CDR2 from the germline V gene are SGDLS and YYNGEE. The CDR3 is 15 amino acids. The chain's CDR3 is CASSVTQGTNTEAFF. The CDR3 nucleotides read TGTGCCAGCAGCGTGACCCAGGGAACGAACACTGAAGCTTTCTTT.

The chain carries TRBV24-1 and TRBJ1-2; D is possibly TRBD1 (6 bases). The germline V and J ends were trimmed by 7 bases and 4 bases, with 15 bases remaining between them. The germline gives CDR1 KGHDR, CDR2 SFDVKD. The CDR3 loop spans 14 amino acids. CDR3 loop: CATSHPGGGYGYTF. The CDR3 DNA reads as TGTGCCACCAGCCACCCCGGGGGCGGCTATGGCTACACCTTC.

This sequence joins TRBV12-3 or TRBV12-4 and TRBJ2-7, with 8 bases that match TRBD2. This CDR3 is 15 amino acids long. With 6 bases clipped from V and 0 bases from J, the junction kept 7 bases outside the gene matches. The CDR3 is CASSGLAQGSYEQYF. CDR3 nucleotides: TGTGCCAGCAGCGGACTAGCACAGGGCTCCTACGAGCAGTACTTC.

This clonotype was observed a few times. The chain recombines TRBV6-5 with TRBJ2-5; 14 bases are shared with TRBD2. Looked up from germline, CDR1 is MNHEY and CDR2 is SVGAGI. Trimming took 2 bases from V and 4 from J; bases not matched to a gene: 6. The CDR3 length is 17 residues. The CDR3 loop reads CASSYRRLAGGRETQYF. The CDR3 DNA reads TGTGCCAGCAGTTACCGTCGACTAGCGGGGGGGCGAGAGACCCAGTACTTC.

There are a few counts of this clonotype. V is TRBV7-6 and J is TRBJ2-3; D gene unclear. The germline V and J ends were trimmed by 0 bases and 5 bases, with 18 bases remaining between them. The CDR3 covers 17 residues. CDR1 and CDR2 (germline): SGHVS, FNYEAQ. CDR3 coding DNA: TGTGCCAGCAGCTTAGCGATTTTTGGGGTGATGGGAGATACGCAGTATTTT. Protein: CASSLAIFGVMGDTQYF.

This clonotype was found once. It is likely a read error, because the conserved phenylalanine at the end of the CDR3 is missing. The rearrangement uses TRBV2 and TRBJ2-5; D is uncertain. The CDR3 length is 13 residues. CDR1 and CDR2 (germline): SNHLY, FYNNEI. Trimming cost V 4 bases and J 2 bases, with 8 bases left between them. CDR3 nucleotide sequence: TGTGCCAGCAGTGTCGAAGTTCAAGAGACCCAGTACTTA. This gives the protein CASSVEVQETQYL.

This clonotype was found a few times. The chain combines TRBV2 with TRBJ2-3; TRBD2 might be the D (5 bases). Germline V gives CDR1 SNHLY, CDR2 FYNNEI. V was clipped by 2 bases and J by 4 bases, with 13 bases between them. The CDR3 loop spans 15 amino acids. CDR3 protein: CASSELRQEADTQYF. The CDR3 bases are TGTGCCAGCAGTGAACTGAGGCAGGAGGCAGATACGCAGTATTTT.

At least ten counts were recorded for this clonotype. The chain is built from TRBV7-2 and TRBJ2-1, with TRBD2 matching 10 bases. With V trimmed by 8 bases and J by 6 bases, 7 bases remained unmatched. From germline, CDR1 is SGHTA and CDR2 FQGNSA. The CDR3 loop spans 14 amino acids. CDR3: CASVSSGGVNEQFF. The CDR3 DNA reads TGTGCCAGCGTGTCTAGCGGGGGAGTCAATGAGCAGTTCTTC.

The genes are TRBV20-1 and TRBJ2-2, with D possibly TRBD1 on 6 matching bases. CDR1 is DFQATT, CDR2 SNEGSKA, per germline (reference sequence). The CDR3 has 14 amino acids. Trimming pared 3 bases from V and 4 bases from J, leaving 12 bases between. CDR3: CSASGQGSTGELFF. CDR3 bases: TGCAGTGCTAGTGGGCAGGGGAGCACCGGGGAGCTGTTTTTT.

J is TRBJ1-1 and V is TRBV2; D unresolved. This CDR3 contains 14 residues. V was pared by 0 bases and J by 9 bases, with 14 bases between. CDR1 and CDR2 (germline): SNHLY, FYNNEI. The CDR3 region has the DNA TGTGCCAGCAGTGAAGCTATTTGGAGGGATAAAGCTTTCTTT. Translated: CASSEAIWRDKAFF.

V usage is TRBV5-5 and J usage is TRBJ2-3, with 8 bases lining up with TRBD2. This CDR3 is built from 16 residues. V lost 4 bases and J lost 1; bases outside the gene matches: 8. Germline lookup yields CDR1 SGHKS and CDR2 YYEKEE (reference sequence). The DNA of the CDR3 is TGTGCCAGCAGCCGGGGGGGGGCTACTGGCACAGATACGCAGTATTTT. Its protein is CASSRGGATGTDTQYF.

The chain is built from TRBV4-2 and TRBJ2-1; the match to TRBD2 covers 12 bases. V trimming: 4 bases; J trimming: 2 bases; junction bases outside the gene matches: 6. The CDR3 length is 17 residues. Per germline, CDR1 LGHNA and CDR2 YNFKEQ. Here the CDR3 reads CASSLRLAGDAYNEQFF. The DNA of the CDR3 is TGTGCCAGCAGCCTAAGACTAGCGGGAGACGCCTACAATGAGCAGTTCTTC.

V is TRBV2 and J is TRBJ2-6; D call uncertain. This CDR3 is 15 amino acids long. V was pared by 7 bases and J by 3 bases, with 13 bases between. Germline V lookup: CDR1 SNHLY, CDR2 FYNNEI. CDR3 sequence: CASTQTSFGANVLTF. The CDR3 DNA reads as TGTGCCAGCACCCAAACCAGTTTTGGGGCCAACGTCCTGACTTTC.

Many counts were recorded for this clonotype. V usage is TRBV10-3 and J usage is TRBJ1-2; 7 bases agree with TRBD1. J was trimmed by 4 bases and V by 2 bases; bases with no gene match: 7. Germline CDR1 ENHRY, CDR2 SYGVKD. The CDR3 is 15 residues long. CDR3 nucleotides: TGTGCCATCAGTGAGGCCGGGACAGCCTTCTATGGCTACACCTTC. Protein product: CAISEAGTAFYGYTF.

This clonotype showed up just a few times. The chain carries TRBV7-2 and TRBJ1-4; possibly TRBD1 for D (5 bases). V was trimmed by 5 bases and J by 0 bases, leaving 16 bases between them. Germline CDR1 is SGHTA and CDR2 is FQGNSA. This CDR3 contains 17 residues. In DNA, the CDR3 is TGTGCCAGCAGCCTCCAGGGACTCGGTGCAACTAATGAAAAACTGTTTTTT. Protein: CASSLQGLGATNEKLFF.

This clonotype was recorded a few times. The chain combines TRBV4-3 with TRBJ2-2; perhaps TRBD2 as D (5 bases). Looked up from germline, CDR1 is LGHNA and CDR2 is YSLEER. The CDR3 loop spans 16 amino acids. The V end lost 5 bases, the J end lost 0 bases, and 13 bases lay between the germline ends. The CDR3 DNA is TGCGCCAGCAGCGAAGGGAGACTATCGAACACCGGGGAGCTGTTTTTT. It specifies CASSEGRLSNTGELFF.

The chain has TRBV4-3 and TRBJ2-3, with TRBD2 matching over 7 bases. Per germline, CDR1 LGHNA and CDR2 YSLEER. V shed 4 bases and J 2 bases; nucleotides not matched to a gene: 6. The CDR3 covers 15 residues. Here the CDR3 reads CASSLSWDYTDTQYF. CDR3 bases: TGCGCCAGCAGCCTTTCCTGGGACTACACAGATACGCAGTATTTT.

The chain uses TRBV18 and TRBJ1-1; possibly TRBD1 for D (5 bases). CDR1 KGHSH and CDR2 LQKENI come from the germline V gene. Trimming took off 3 bases at V and 3 bases at J, with 8 bases between the two ends. The CDR3 totals 13 residues. The CDR3 DNA follows: TGTGCCAGCTCACCGGGGGAGTACACTGAAGCTTTCTTT. Translation gives CASSPGEYTEAFF.

This clonotype was counted ten times or more. J is TRBJ2-5 and V is TRBV20-1; D is uncertain. This CDR3 is built from 12 residues. The germline CDR1 and CDR2 sequences are DFQATT and SNEGSKA (reference sequence). V dropped 7 bases and J dropped 2 bases, with 11 bases sitting between them. The CDR3 region has the DNA TGCAGTGTGGGTCCTACACAAGAGACCCAGTACTTC. It specifies CSVGPTQETQYF.

This clonotype was seen a few times. This chain uses TRBV12-3 or TRBV12-4 with TRBJ2-5; no definite D call. The CDR3 consists of 13 residues. V lost 6 bases and J lost 2, with 10 bases in between. Here the CDR3 reads CASSLRAQETQYF. As DNA, the CDR3 is TGTGCCAGCAGCCTCCGAGCTCAAGAGACCCAGTACTTC.

This clonotype was observed a handful of times. This sequence joins TRBV30 and TRBJ2-7; no clear D gene. V was trimmed by 0 bases and J by 5 bases, leaving 8 bases between them. Germline CDR1 reads GTSNPN; CDR2 reads SVGIG (reference sequence). CDR3 length equals 12 residues. The CDR3 DNA follows: TGTGCCTGGAGTGTGACTCTGGACGAGCAGTACTTC. Translation: CAWSVTLDEQYF.

This clonotype came up many times. The J gene is TRBJ2-1, the V gene TRBV10-3; possible D gene TRBD2, 5 bases. Germline V gene sequence: CDR1 ENHRY, CDR2 SYGVKD. The CDR3 runs 15 residues. The V end lost 6 bases, the J end lost 2 bases, and 14 bases lay between the germline ends. DNA for the CDR3: TGTGCCATCAGAGAAGAGGGTGGGACCTACAATGAGCAGTTCTTC. This translates into CAIREEGGTYNEQFF.